This TCR beta chain came from a study of blood T cell repertoires in COVID-19. Study-wide background: The cDNA or gDNA used as material had been derived from T cells, B-cell-depleted T cells, or PBMCs.

Methods used by the authors: Amplified reference gene primers provided the basis for estimating nucleated cell counts. This table comes from immunoSEQ multiplex PCR, and its TCRdb copy is limited to in-frame clones, with some not included. From that table come the V and J calls and clone size; the DNA was used to work out D and trimming. The top ten hold roughly 3.2% of the sample, which has approximately 470,000 clones, roughly 85% seen once. The sequence derives from a human donor in a cohort sampled during active COVID-19. Sequencing input: peripheral blood.

The CDR3 nucleotides read TGTGCCTGGGGGGCGACTAGCGGGGCCCTAGGTGGGCAGTTCTTC. Encoded protein: CAWGATSGALGGQFF. The chain carries TRBV30 and TRBJ2-1, with TRBD2 matching over 11 bases. CDR1 and CDR2 from the germline V gene are GTSNPN and SVGIG (reference sequence). Trimming at V came to 5 bases and at J to 12 bases, leaving 15 bases not matched to a gene. The CDR3 is made up of 15 amino acids. Full variable domain (remainder filled in from reference TRBV30 and TRBJ2-1): SQTIHQWPATLVQPVGSPLSLECTVEGTSNPNLYWYRQAAGRGLQLLFYSVGIGQISSEVPQNLSASRPQDRQFILSSKKLLLSDSGFYLCAWGATSGALGGQFFGPGTRLTVL.